A selection of T cell receptor beta chains follows, all from one sample in a study of T-cell memory formation after mild COVID-19. TCRdb called the 5' RACE reads again in MiXCR, with one record for every CDR3 protein. Of 200,000 to 250,000 distinct CDR3 sequences listed, roughly a tenth are singletons. The sequencing input was PBMCs or a T cell subset sorted from them (not recorded which). The receptors here all came from a man aged 18 to 30 who had mild COVID-19 (a few samples of this study predate the infection). Cell type and time point are not known. Both conserved end residues are part of each CDR3. Fields, in order: V gene, J gene, CDR3 protein.

TRBV11-2,TRBJ2-6,CASSLARGANVLTF
TRBV7-2,TRBJ2-3,CASSRDSHSTDTQYF
TRBV4-2,TRBJ2-3,CASSPHGGTGATDTQYF
TRBV6-6,TRBJ1-5,CASSHPWWDQPQHF
TRBV5-1,TRBJ1-1,CASGLGIWDTEAFF
TRBV5-1,TRBJ1-4,CASSTQGTNEKLFF
TRBV7-2,TRBJ1-3,CASSSGGRTTGNTIYF
TRBV5-6,TRBJ2-5,CASSLEDSPTKETQYF
TRBV11-2,TRBJ1-1,CASSPGQSNTEAFF
TRBV7-9,TRBJ2-1,CASSLGLEDEQFF
TRBV27,TRBJ2-7,CASSLYAGGEGEQYF
TRBV3-1,TRBJ2-5,CASSSPTGGWETQYF
TRBV9,TRBJ1-4,CASSVAGRDEKLFF
TRBV7-9,TRBJ2-5,CASSLFTEREEVFGETQYF
TRBV7-9,TRBJ1-2,CASSSSWEPNYGYTF
TRBV12-3/TRBV12-4,TRBJ1-6,CASSFGGSELNSPLHF
TRBV5-1,TRBJ1-1,CASSLDGLDTEAFF
TRBV6-2/TRBV6-3,TRBJ2-5,CASSFGILLQETQYF
TRBV28,TRBJ1-1,CASSLSGAAFF
TRBV7-8,TRBJ2-7,CASSVFPGGNYEQYF
TRBV18,TRBJ2-2,CASSPLQGPGELFF
TRBV12-3/TRBV12-4,TRBJ2-1,CASSATTGENEQFF
TRBV4-1,TRBJ2-3,CASSQDPVAGTDTQYF
TRBV7-2,TRBJ2-3,CASSLTSGGKTDTQYF
TRBV6-1,TRBJ2-5,CASPGDQGPGETQYF
TRBV11-2,TRBJ2-2,CASSLAVAGELFF
TRBV4-2,TRBJ2-5,CASSPNGGTETQYF
TRBV23-1,TRBJ2-3,CASSHRGEGDTQYF
TRBV27,TRBJ1-6,CASSLLHDTYSPLHF
TRBV13,TRBJ2-3,CASSSRLAGGQDTQYF
TRBV3-1,TRBJ2-2,CASSQMRSGTYTGELFF
TRBV27,TRBJ1-5,CASKPGSNQPQHF
TRBV5-5,TRBJ1-1,CASSFGGISVGTEAFF
TRBV7-2,TRBJ1-6,CASSPGSGNYNSPLHF
TRBV20-1,TRBJ2-1,CSAAGGHRIF
TRBV6-5,TRBJ2-7,CASSYGIAAVEQYF
TRBV12-3/TRBV12-4,TRBJ1-2,CASSVGQGVGYTF
TRBV4-3,TRBJ2-5,CASSQEGHPTETQYF
TRBV7-2,TRBJ2-5,CASSLVSGGYQETQYF
TRBV11-2,TRBJ1-2,CASSPSPRAGGYTF
TRBV5-5,TRBJ1-5,CASSLGGTGDQPQHF
TRBV18,TRBJ1-4,CASSPVQAPNEKLFF
TRBV29-1,TRBJ1-1,CSVEDFQTHTEAFF
TRBV7-9,TRBJ1-2,CASSLFSTDPYGYTF
TRBV7-9,TRBJ1-2,CASRSSGTTVSGYTF
TRBV11-2,TRBJ1-4,CASSLAGTWEKLFF
TRBV7-9,TRBJ2-7,CASSPTSEYEQYF
TRBV2,TRBJ1-1,CASSEGALGFF
TRBV12-3/TRBV12-4,TRBJ2-1,CASTVDYFGYNEQFF
TRBV3-1,TRBJ2-1,CASSQVFYNEQFF
TRBV12-3/TRBV12-4,TRBJ2-7,CASSLVGGAGYEQYF
TRBV10-1,TRBJ2-2,CASSEKLGTGELFF
TRBV20-1,TRBJ1-4,CSAQDRGNEKLFF